A few counts support the clone carrying this T cell receptor (beta chain). Its antigen is not known. All donors comprised healthy Caucasians. TCRdb fed the 5' RACE reads into MiXCR, producing one record per CDR3 protein. The table records some 500,000 distinct CDR3 sequences, less than 25% of them present only once. These data are taken from a study of identical twins. The V gene lost 4 bases and the J gene lost 5 bases, with 9 bases spanning the gap. This CDR3 has 13 residues. Germline CDR1 LNHDA, CDR2 SQIVND (reference sequence). Study-wide findings and caveats: The authors noted that invariant MAIT and iNKT cells could partly confound zero-insertion analyses.

The same data also contributed to another study, on T cells expressing NK-cell markers. That paper adds: Sorted T-cell subsets CD3+CD56+NKG2C+, CD3+CD56+NKG2C- and CD3+CD56-NKG2C+ were TCR beta-sequenced. Of CD8+ T cells, roughly 1.0-7.0% belonged to dominant NKG2C+ clonotypes in roughly six donors.

This sequence joins TRBV19 and TRBJ1-5; weak D call: TRBD1 (5 bases). The origin of this receptor is a woman aged 18 to 35 in good health. Sequences were obtained from CD4+ T cells sorted from blood. CDR3 in amino acids: CASSRDHDQPQHF. In DNA form, the CDR3 reads TGTGCCAGTAGTAGGGACCACGATCAGCCCCAGCATTTT.